This T cell receptor (beta chain) was identified in a study of cytomegalovirus exposure and HLA in healthy donors. Whole-study results and caveats: Most TCR sequences were uncommon, yet certain public TCRs appeared in many donors. An analysis that came later showed most CMV-associated TCR beta chains appearing HLA-restricted.

The germline V gene encodes CDR1 MNHNY and CDR2 SVGAGI (reference sequence). There are 15 residues in the CDR3. The junction had 6 bases not matched to a gene; V was cut back by 6 bases and J by 2 bases. The primer mix had 60 Vbeta and 13 Jbeta primers. The assay was immunoSEQ multiplex PCR, and TCRdb's table has in-frame clones only and misses some. Among tens of thousands of clones listed, approximately 68% were seen once. On this clone: The antigen remains undetermined.

Sequencing was done on a sample of PBMCs. The chain employs TRBV6-6 and TRBJ2-2, with 7 bases fitting TRBD1. The receptor's source is a woman aged 50 to 60 in good health and CMV-seropositive. DNA of the CDR3: TGTGCCAGCAGCCGAGGGACAGCCAACACCGGGGAGCTGTTTTTT. This encodes CASSRGTANTGELFF.